The clone carrying this TCR beta chain came up a few times. Its matching antigen is unknown. These data originate in a study of CD8 T cells in ankylosing spondylitis. Notes on the study in general: There was a TCR beta motif, made of several highly homologous variants, that appeared characteristic of ankylosing spondylitis blood.

The CDR3 totals 15 residues. With V trimmed by 10 bases and J by 2 bases, 9 bases remained unmatched. TCRdb independently ran MiXCR on the 5' RACE reads; one entry per CDR3 protein. The sample includes 700,000 or so distinct CDR3 sequences, around a fifth of them seen just once. The clonotype comes from a male donor with ankylosing spondylitis. The chain recombines TRBV12-3 or TRBV12-4 with TRBJ2-1, with 9 bases lining up with TRBD1. Sequencing was done on a sample of blood, either unsorted or a sorted T cell fraction (not recorded which). The CDR3 coding sequence is TGTGCCACTATGGCCGGGACAGGGCCCTACAATGAGCAGTTCTTC. It codes for CATMAGTGPYNEQFF.